This T cell receptor (beta chain) originates from a study of Ad26.COV2.S vaccination and SARS-CoV-2 variants. On the study more broadly: Each vaccinee took Ad26.COV2.S intramuscularly, once or twice 56 days apart.

Treatment of the sample: approximately 18 received Ad26.COV2.S at low or high dose, single or two shots; roughly five received placebo; per-sample allocation not given. The investigators took samples on day 63 after the first vaccine or placebo injection. Data came from immunoSEQ multiplex PCR; TCRdb stores just in-frame clones and leaves some out. The sample contains fewer than 800,000 clones, more than 70% of which appear only once. This clone was recorded a few times. Germline V lookup: CDR1 SGHNT, CDR2 YENEEA. V was trimmed by 0 bases and J by 5 bases, leaving 8 bases between them. This CDR3 comprises 14 residues.

The TCR comes from a person between 18 and 60 years old who received the Ad26.COV2.S COVID-19 vaccine or a placebo. The rearrangement links TRBV11-3 to TRBJ2-1; D gene uncertain. Material: peripheral blood, obtained in a trial of Ad26.COV2.S vaccine versus placebo. Here the CDR3 reads CASSLDLGDNEQFF. CDR3 DNA: TGTGCCAGCAGCTTAGATCTGGGTGACAATGAGCAGTTCTTC.